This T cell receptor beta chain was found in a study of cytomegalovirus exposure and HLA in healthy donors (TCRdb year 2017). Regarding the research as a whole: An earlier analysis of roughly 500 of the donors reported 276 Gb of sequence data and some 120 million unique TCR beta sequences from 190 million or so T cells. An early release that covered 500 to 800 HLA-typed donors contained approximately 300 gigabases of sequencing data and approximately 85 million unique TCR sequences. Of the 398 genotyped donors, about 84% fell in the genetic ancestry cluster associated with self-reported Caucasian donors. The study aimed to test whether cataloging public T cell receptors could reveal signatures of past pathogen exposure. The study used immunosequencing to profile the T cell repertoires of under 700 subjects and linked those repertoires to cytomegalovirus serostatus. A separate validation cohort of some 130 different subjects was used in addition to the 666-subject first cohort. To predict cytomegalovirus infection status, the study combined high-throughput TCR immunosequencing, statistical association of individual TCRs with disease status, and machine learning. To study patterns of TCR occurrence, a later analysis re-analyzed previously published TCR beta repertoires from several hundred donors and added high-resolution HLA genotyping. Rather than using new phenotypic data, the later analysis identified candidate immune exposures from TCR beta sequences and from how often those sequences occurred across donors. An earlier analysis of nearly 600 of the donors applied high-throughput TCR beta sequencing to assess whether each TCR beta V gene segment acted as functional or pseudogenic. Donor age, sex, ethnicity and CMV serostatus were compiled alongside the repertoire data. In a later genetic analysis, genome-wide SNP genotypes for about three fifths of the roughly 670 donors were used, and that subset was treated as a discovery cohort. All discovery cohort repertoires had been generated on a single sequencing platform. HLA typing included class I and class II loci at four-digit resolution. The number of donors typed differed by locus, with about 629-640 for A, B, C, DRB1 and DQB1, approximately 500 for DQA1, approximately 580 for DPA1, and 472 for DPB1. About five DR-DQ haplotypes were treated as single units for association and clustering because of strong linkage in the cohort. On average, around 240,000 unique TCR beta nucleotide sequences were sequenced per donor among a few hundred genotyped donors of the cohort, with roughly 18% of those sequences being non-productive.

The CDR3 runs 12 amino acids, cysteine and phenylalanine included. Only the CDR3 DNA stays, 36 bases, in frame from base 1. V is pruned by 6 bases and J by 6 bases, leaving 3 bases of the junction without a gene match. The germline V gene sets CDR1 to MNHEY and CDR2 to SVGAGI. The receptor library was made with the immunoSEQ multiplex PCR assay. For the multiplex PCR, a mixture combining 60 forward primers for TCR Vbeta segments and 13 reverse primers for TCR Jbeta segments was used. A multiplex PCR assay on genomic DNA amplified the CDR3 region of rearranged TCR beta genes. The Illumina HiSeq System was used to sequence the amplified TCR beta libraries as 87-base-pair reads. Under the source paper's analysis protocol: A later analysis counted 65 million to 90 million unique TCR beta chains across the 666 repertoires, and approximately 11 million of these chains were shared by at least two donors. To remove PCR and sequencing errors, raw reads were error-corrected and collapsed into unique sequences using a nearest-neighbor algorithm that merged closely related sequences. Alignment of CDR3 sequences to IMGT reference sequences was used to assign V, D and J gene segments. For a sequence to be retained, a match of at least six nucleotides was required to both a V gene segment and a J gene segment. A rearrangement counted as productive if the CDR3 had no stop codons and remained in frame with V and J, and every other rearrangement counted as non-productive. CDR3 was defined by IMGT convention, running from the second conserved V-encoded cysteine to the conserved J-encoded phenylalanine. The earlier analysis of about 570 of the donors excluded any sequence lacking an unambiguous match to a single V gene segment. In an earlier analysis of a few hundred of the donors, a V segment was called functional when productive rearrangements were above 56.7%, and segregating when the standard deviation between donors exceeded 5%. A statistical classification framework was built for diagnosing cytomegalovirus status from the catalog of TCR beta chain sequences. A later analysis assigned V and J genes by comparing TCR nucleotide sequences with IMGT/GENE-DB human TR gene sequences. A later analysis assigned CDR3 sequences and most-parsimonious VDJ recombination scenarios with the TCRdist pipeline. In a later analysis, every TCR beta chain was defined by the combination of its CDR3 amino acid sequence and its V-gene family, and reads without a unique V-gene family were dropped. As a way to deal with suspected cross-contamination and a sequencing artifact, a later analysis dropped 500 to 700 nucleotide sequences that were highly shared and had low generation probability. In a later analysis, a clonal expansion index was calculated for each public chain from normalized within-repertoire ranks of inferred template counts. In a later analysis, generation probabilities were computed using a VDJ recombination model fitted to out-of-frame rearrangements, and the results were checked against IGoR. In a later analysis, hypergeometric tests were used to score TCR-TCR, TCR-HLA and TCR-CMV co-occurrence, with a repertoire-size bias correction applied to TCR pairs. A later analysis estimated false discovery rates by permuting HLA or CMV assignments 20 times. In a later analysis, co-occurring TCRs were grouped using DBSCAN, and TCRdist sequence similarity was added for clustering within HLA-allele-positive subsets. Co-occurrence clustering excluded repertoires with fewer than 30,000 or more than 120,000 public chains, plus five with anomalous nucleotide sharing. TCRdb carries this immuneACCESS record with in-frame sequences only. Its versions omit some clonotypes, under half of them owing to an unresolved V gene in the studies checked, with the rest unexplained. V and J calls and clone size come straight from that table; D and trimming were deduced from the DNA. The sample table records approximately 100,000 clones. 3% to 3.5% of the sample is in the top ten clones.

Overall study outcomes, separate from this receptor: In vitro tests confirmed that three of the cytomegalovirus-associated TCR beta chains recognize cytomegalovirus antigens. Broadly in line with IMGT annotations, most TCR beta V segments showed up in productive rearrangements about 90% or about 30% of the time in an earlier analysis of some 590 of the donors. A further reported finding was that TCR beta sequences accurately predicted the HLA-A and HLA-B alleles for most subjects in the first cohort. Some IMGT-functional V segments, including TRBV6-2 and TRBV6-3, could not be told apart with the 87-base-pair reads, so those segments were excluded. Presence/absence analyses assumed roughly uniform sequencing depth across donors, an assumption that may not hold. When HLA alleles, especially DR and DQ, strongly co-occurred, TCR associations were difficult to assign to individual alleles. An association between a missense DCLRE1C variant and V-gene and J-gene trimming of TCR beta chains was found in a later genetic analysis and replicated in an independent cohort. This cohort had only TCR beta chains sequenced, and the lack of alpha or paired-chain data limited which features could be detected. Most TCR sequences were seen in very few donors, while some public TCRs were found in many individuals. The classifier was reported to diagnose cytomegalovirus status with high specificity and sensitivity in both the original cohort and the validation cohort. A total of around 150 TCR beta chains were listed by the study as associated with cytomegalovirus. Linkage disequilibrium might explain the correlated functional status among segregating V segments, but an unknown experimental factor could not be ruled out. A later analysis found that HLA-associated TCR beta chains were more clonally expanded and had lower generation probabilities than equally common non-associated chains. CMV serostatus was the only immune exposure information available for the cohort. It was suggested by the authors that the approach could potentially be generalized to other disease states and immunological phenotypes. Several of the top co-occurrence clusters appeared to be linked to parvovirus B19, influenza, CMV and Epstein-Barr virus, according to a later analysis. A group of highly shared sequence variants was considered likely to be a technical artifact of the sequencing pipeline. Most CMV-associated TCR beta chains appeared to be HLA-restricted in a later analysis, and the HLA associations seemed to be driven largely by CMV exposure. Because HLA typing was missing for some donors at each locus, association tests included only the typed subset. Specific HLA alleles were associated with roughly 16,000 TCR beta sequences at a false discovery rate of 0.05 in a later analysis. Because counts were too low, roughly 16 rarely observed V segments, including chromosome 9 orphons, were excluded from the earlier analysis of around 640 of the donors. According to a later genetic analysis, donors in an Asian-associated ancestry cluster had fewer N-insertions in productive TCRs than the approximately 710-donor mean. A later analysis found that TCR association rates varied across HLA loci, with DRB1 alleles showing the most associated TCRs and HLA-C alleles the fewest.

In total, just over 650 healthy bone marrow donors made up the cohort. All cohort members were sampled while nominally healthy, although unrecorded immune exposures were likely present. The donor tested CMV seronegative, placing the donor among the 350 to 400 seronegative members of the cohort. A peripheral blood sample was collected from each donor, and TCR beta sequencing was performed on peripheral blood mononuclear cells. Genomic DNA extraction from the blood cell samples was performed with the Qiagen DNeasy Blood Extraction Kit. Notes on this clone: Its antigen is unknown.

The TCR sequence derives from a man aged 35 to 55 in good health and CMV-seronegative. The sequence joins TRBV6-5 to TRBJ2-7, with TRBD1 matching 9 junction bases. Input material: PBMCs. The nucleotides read TGTGCCAGCAGGGGACAGGGTAGCGAGCAGTACTTC. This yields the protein CASRGQGSEQYF.